These T cell receptor beta chains were read from a single sample in a study of T cell responses to AZD1222 COVID-19 vaccine. Clones were read by immunoSEQ multiplex PCR, and TCRdb kept only the in-frame ones, dropping some. The data show approximately 120,000 clones, 88% seen once. Here the sequenced sample was peripheral blood, taken on day 0 of AZD1222 vaccination. These receptors originate from an adult in good health. CDR3s leave out the opening cysteine and the closing phenylalanine or tryptophan.

V gene	CDR3 protein
TRBV27	ASSFGQDAPERYGYT
TRBV18	ASSPRGQGYNEQF
TRBV28	ASSLDGGGYT
TRBV9	ASSVDDGSFGEAQY
TRBV6-5	ASSLGQGGNTIY
TRBV19	ASSPYGLLGEKLF
TRBV27	ASSSTVGSPLH
TRBV24-1	ATSNTGELF
TRBV18	ASSPGTNTEAF
TRBV7-9	ASSSGVEGNTIY
TRBV11-3	ASSLVAGGMDEQF
TRBV19	ASSLNRQGSNEKLF
TRBV30	AWRDLMGGRNYGYT
TRBV5-1	ASSLTGTVASPLH
TRBV18	ASSPPEGGGQPQH
TRBV13	ASRRTGGLNYGYT
TRBV11-2	ASSLEGAAFEKLF
TRBV4-2	ASRPGTGALYQETQY
TRBV6-2/TRBV6-3	ASSWGSGQPQH
TRBV19	ASSYRGSDTGELF
TRBV19	ASSIGQANYGYT
TRBV27	ASSLKRGTDTQY
TRBV13	ASSLRGGAF
TRBV15	ATSRDFTGTYEQY
TRBV27	ASSTTSGGPRSYEQY
TRBV18	ASSPAGTDNSPLH
TRBV28	ASSLPGYEQY
TRBV30	AWSVRSGRSDTQY
TRBV29-1	SVVGGGGYT
TRBV6-5	ASSPQTGGRAEAF
TRBV12-3/TRBV12-4	ASTGTQNTEAF
TRBV19	ASSIVGSGETQY
TRBV28	ASSWTLRTRTYEQY
TRBV5-1	ASSPPSGSFSAAEQF
TRBV11-3	ASSSIRDRGRDEAF
TRBV19	ASSPPLGDTQY
TRBV7-2	ASSSRLAGGDTQY
TRBV11-3	ASSLPIGGPSGNTIY
TRBV7-9	ASSLDVGTSGYTDTQY
TRBV7-9	ASSWTGSADTQY
TRBV7-8	ASSYGVPGNTIY
TRBV10-3	ATAGQGYEQY
TRBV7-2	ASSLAIHINYGYT
TRBV19	ASSTAGGASSGYT
TRBV7-2	ASSARDSGGGSPLH
TRBV5-1	ASSSLGFNEKLF
TRBV5-1	ASSRTGGTEAF
TRBV12-3/TRBV12-4	ASSWTSGETQY